A selection of T cell receptor beta chains follows, all from one sample in a study of PD-1 blockade in mismatch repair-deficient tumors. The assay was immunoSEQ multiplex PCR, and TCRdb's table has in-frame clones only and misses some. Found here are approximately 38,000 clones, 80% to 90% of them singletons; the top ten hold roughly 3.9%. The starting material was peripheral blood, obtained around 75 weeks after starting pembrolizumab. The receptors here all came from an adult with mismatch repair-deficient cancer. CDR3s include the opening cysteine and the closing phenylalanine or tryptophan. The D gene is left open where the match is weak.

d_gene,v_gene,j_gene,CDR3nt,CDR3aa
.,TRBV5-1,TRBJ2-3,TGCGCCAGCAGCTTGAATTACATGCTAGGAGCTACAGATACGCAGTATTTT,CASSLNYMLGATDTQYF
.,TRBV27,TRBJ1-1,TGTGCCAGCAGTTTCAGGGAGAGGGTCACTGAAGCTTTCTTT,CASSFRERVTEAFF
.,TRBV6-4,TRBJ2-3,TGTGCCAGCAGTGACAATGTGAACACAGATACGCAGTATTTT,CASSDNVNTDTQYF
TRBD2,TRBV5-8,TRBJ2-7,TGTGCCAGCAGCTTCAGGGAACGGGGGGACGAGCAGTACTTC,CASSFRERGDEQYF
.,TRBV27,TRBJ2-4,TGTGCCAGCAGTTTATCTACTTTAGCCAAAAACATTCAGTACTTC,CASSLSTLAKNIQYF
.,TRBV19,TRBJ1-4,TGTGCCAGTAGTGGGACGGAGAATGAAAAACTGTTTTTT,CASSGTENEKLFF
.,TRBV5-1,TRBJ2-7,TGCGCCAGCAGCAAAACTCCGGGTACCGTCGAGCAGTACTTC,CASSKTPGTVEQYF
.,TRBV2,TRBJ2-2,TGTGCCAAACGGGGACGGGTCACCGGGGAGCTGTTTTTT,CAKRGRVTGELFF
TRBD1,TRBV13,TRBJ2-1,TGTGCCAGCAGCGGACGGACAGGGGCCTCCTACAATGAGCAGTTCTTC,CASSGRTGASYNEQFF
TRBD1,TRBV11-3,TRBJ2-1,TGTGCCAGCAGCCCTCGGACAGGGCTAGGTGAGCAGTTCTTC,CASSPRTGLGEQFF